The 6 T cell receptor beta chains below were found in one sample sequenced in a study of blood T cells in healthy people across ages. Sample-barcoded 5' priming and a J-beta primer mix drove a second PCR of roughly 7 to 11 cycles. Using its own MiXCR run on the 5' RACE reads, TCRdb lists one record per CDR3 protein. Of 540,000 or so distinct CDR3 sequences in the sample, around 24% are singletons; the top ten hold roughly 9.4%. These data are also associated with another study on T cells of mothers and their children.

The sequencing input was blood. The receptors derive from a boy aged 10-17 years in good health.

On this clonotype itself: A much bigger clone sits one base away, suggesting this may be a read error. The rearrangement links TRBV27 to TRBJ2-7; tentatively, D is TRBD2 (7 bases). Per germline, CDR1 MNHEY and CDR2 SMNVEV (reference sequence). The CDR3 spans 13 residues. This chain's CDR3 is CDSRGAFRYEQYF. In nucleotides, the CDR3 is TGTGACAGCCGGGGGGCGTTTAGGTACGAGCAGTACTTC.

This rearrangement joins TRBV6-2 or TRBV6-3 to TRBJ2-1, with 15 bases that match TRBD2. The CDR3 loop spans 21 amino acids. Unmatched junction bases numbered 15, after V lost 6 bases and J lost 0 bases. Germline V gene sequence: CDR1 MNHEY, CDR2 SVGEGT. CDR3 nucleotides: TGTGCCAGCAGACAACACAGAGGACTAGCGGGGGGGAAGAGCTCCTACAATGAGCAGTTCTTC. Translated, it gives CASRQHRGLAGGKSSYNEQFF.

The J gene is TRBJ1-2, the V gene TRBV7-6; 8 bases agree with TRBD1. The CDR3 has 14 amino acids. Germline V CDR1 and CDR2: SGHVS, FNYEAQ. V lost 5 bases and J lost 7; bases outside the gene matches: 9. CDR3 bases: TGTGCCAGCAGCCCTTTCAGGGGGCGTGGTGGCTACACCTTC. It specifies CASSPFRGRGGYTF.

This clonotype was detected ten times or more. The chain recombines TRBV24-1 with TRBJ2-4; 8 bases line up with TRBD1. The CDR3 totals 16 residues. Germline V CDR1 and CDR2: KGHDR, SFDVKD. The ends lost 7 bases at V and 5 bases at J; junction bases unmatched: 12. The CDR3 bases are TGTGCCACCAGCGAACCAACGCAGGGGGCAGAAAACATTCAGTACTTC. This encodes CATSEPTQGAENIQYF.

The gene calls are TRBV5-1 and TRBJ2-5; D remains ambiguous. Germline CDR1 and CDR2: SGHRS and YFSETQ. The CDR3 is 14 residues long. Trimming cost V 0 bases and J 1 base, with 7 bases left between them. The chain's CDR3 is CASSLEPPQETQYF. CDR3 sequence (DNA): TGCGCCAGCAGCTTGGAGCCCCCCCAAGAGACCCAGTACTTC.

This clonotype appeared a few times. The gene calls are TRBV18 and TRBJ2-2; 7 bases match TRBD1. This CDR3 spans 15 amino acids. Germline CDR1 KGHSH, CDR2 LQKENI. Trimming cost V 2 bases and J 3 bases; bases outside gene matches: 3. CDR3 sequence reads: CASSPGTAYTGELFF. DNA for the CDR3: TGTGCCAGCTCACCAGGGACAGCGTACACCGGGGAGCTGTTTTTT.